This passage covers 26 T cell receptor beta chains from one sample sequenced in a study of PD-L1 blockade in urothelial cancer. Clones were sequenced by immunoSEQ multiplex PCR, and TCRdb holds only the in-frame ones, with some missing. This sample carries under 130,000 clones, about 85% of them seen once, and the ten largest clones take 2% to 2.5%. The sample consisted of PBMCs, taken around atezolizumab (anti-PD-L1) treatment. The receptors here all came from a man between 50 and 59 years old with urothelial cancer.

V gene TRBV2 combines with J gene TRBJ2-2; 8 nucleotides line up with TRBD1. This CDR3 is built from 15 residues. From germline, CDR1 is SNHLY and CDR2 FYNNEI. V lost 6 bases to trimming and J lost 3 bases; unmatched junction nucleotides: 6. The CDR3 region is CASREGQVYTGELFF. In nucleotides, the CDR3 is TGTGCCAGCAGGGAGGGACAGGTCTACACCGGGGAGCTGTTTTTT.

The table lists this clone with a count of one. The chain is built from TRBV2 and TRBJ2-1; the D gene is possibly TRBD2 (7 bases). Trimming shortened V by 6 bases and J by 4 bases, and 19 bases separated the two germline ends. Looked up from germline, CDR1 is SNHLY and CDR2 is FYNNEI. The CDR3 extends over 16 amino acids. The CDR3 here is CASSLPLEGGYNEQFF. In nucleotides, the CDR3 is TGTGCCAGCAGCCTACCTCTAGAGGGGGGGTACAATGAGCAGTTCTTC.

The J gene is TRBJ1-3, the V gene TRBV28; 8 nucleotides line up with TRBD1. Trimming cost V 3 bases and J 0 bases; bases outside gene matches: 13. Germline loops: CDR1 MDHEN, CDR2 SYDVKM. The CDR3 runs to 19 residues. In DNA form, the CDR3 reads TGTGCCAGCAGTTTTTCATACAGGGGGACGCACGACTCTGGAAACACCATATATTTT. It is translated as CASSFSYRGTHDSGNTIYF.

The chain combines TRBV28 with TRBJ1-1, with a tentative D call TRBD1 (5 bases). The CDR3 spans 12 residues. Germline CDR1 MDHEN, CDR2 SYDVKM. V was shortened by 1 base and J by 10 bases, with 10 bases between the two germline ends. CDR3 in DNA: TGTGCCAGCAGTTTATTAGGGGAGGGAGCTTTCTTT. Encoded protein: CASSLLGEGAFF.

The gene calls are TRBV6-5 and TRBJ1-1; perhaps TRBD1 as D (6 bases). The CDR3 sequence is 15 residues long. Germline values: CDR1 MNHEY, CDR2 SVGAGI. Between the trimmed V and J ends, which lost 7 bases and 0 bases, there was a span of 15 bases. The CDR3 coding sequence is TGTGCCAGCACTAAGACAGGTTCAATGAACACTGAAGCTTTCTTT. Translating it yields CASTKTGSMNTEAFF.

This chain joins TRBV18 and TRBJ2-4; 9 nucleotides match TRBD1. Germline loops: CDR1 KGHSH, CDR2 LQKENI. The CDR3 has 14 amino acids. Germline trimming cut 6 bases from V and 6 bases from J; bases unmatched to any gene: 6. In DNA form, the CDR3 reads TGTGCCAGCTCCCCAACAGGGGGCTCAAACATTCAGTACTTC. This encodes CASSPTGGSNIQYF.

This chain connects TRBV6-5 to TRBJ1-6; 8 bases agree with TRBD1. The germline V gene has CDR1 MNHEY and CDR2 SVGAGI. The CDR3 is 14 residues long. Unmatched junction bases numbered 6, after V lost 5 bases and J lost 9 bases. CDR3 region: CASSDRQGSSPLHF. The CDR3 region has the DNA TGTGCCAGCAGTGATCGACAGGGGAGTTCACCCCTCCACTTT.

The gene calls are TRBV7-2 and TRBJ1-2; 10 nucleotides agree with TRBD1. CDR1 is SGHTA, CDR2 FQGNSA, per germline. CDR3 length equals 16 residues. The V gene end was trimmed by 5 bases and the J gene end by 4 bases; junction bases not matched to a gene: 10. CDR3 coding DNA: TGTGCCAGCAGCCGAGCCGGGACAGGGGTAGGCTATGGCTACACCTTC. Translation gives CASSRAGTGVGYGYTF.

The chain recombines TRBV7-2 with TRBJ2-5; 7 positions match TRBD2. CDR1 is SGHTA and CDR2 is FQGNSA in the germline V gene. Trimming removed 5 bases from V and 4 bases from J; junction bases left unmatched: 4. The CDR3 covers 13 residues. This chain's CDR3 is CASSPWTRETQYF. The CDR3 nucleotides read TGTGCCAGCAGCCCCTGGACTAGAGAGACCCAGTACTTC.

This clone was detected only once. The chain recombines TRBV10-3 with TRBJ2-1, with D possibly matching TRBD2 (5 bases). The CDR3 covers 15 residues. Per the germline V gene, CDR1 is ENHRY and CDR2 is SYGVKD. V was shortened by 4 bases and J by 0 bases, with 10 bases between the two germline ends. The CDR3 sequence: CAISGPGGSYNEQFF. Here the CDR3 DNA reads TGTGCCATCAGTGGCCCCGGAGGCTCCTACAATGAGCAGTTCTTC.

The J gene is TRBJ2-1, the V gene TRBV10-3; 9 bases are shared with TRBD2. Germline trimming cut 3 bases from V and 12 bases from J; bases unmatched to any gene: 12. The CDR3 totals 15 residues. The germline CDR1 and CDR2 sequences are ENHRY and SYGVKD. CDR3 DNA: TGTGCCATCAGTGACCTGGTTGGTAGCGGGGGTGGGCAGTTCTTC. This gives the protein CAISDLVGSGGGQFF.

This CDR3 reads CASSLAGHGNTEAFF. CDR3 sequence (DNA): TGTGCCAGCAGCTTAGCGGGACACGGCAACACTGAAGCTTTCTTT. J is TRBJ1-1 and V is TRBV7-2, with D maybe TRBD1 (6 bases). Trimming cost V 0 bases and J 2 bases, with 10 bases left between them. The CDR3 has 15 residues. Per the germline V gene, CDR1 is SGHTA and CDR2 is FQGNSA.

This clone was counted only a few times. The J gene is TRBJ1-5, the V gene TRBV19; a possible D gene is TRBD1 (6 bases). CDR3 length: 14 amino acids. Per the germline V gene, CDR1 is LNHDA and CDR2 is SQIVND (reference sequence). Between the trimmed V and J ends, which lost 5 bases and 4 bases, there was a span of 12 bases. The CDR3 is CASSQTGSNQPQHF. The CDR3, as DNA: TGTGCCAGTAGTCAAACAGGGTCTAATCAGCCCCAGCATTTT.

The V and J genes are TRBV6-6 and TRBJ1-6; 10 nucleotides agree with TRBD1. Trimming took 5 bases from V and 7 from J; bases not matched to a gene: 8. Germline loops: CDR1 MNHNY, CDR2 SVGAGI (reference sequence). This CDR3 comprises 16 residues. The CDR3 loop is CASSRDRGQRNSPLHF. Here the CDR3 DNA reads TGTGCCAGCAGTAGAGACAGGGGGCAAAGGAATTCACCCCTCCACTTT.

The chain combines TRBV11-2 with TRBJ2-7; the D gene is possibly TRBD1 (5 bases). With 4 bases removed from V and 3 bases from J, the gap between germline ends came to 7 bases. CDR1 and CDR2 (germline): SGHAT, FQNNGV. The CDR3 contains 12 residues. CDR3 residues: CASSSQGYEQYF. DNA of the CDR3: TGTGCCAGCAGCTCGCAGGGCTACGAGCAGTACTTC.

The chain carries TRBV30 and TRBJ2-1; 8 bases are a match to TRBD2. Germline V gene lookup returns CDR1 GTSNPN and CDR2 SVGIG (reference sequence). This CDR3 has 14 residues. With 3 bases clipped from V and 4 bases from J, the junction kept 5 bases outside the gene matches. In DNA, the CDR3 is TGTGCCTGGAGCGCTAGCGGGTTATACAATGAGCAGTTCTTC. Its protein is CAWSASGLYNEQFF. The entire variable domain, with the rest obtained from reference TRBV30 and TRBJ2-1, is as follows: SQTIHQWPATLVQPVGSPLSLECTVEGTSNPNLYWYRQAAGRGLQLLFYSVGIGQISSEVPQNLSASRPQDRQFILSSKKLLLSDSGFYLCAWSASGLYNEQFFGPGTRLTVL.

The J gene is TRBJ1-5, the V gene TRBV7-6, with D tentatively TRBD1 (5 bases). Trimming shortened V by 0 bases and J by 4 bases, and 13 bases separated the two germline ends. The CDR3 is made up of 16 amino acids. Germline lookup yields CDR1 SGHVS and CDR2 FNYEAQ. The DNA for the CDR3 is TGTGCCAGCAGCTTAGCCGGGACGGGACTTAATCAGCCCCAGCATTTT. It is translated as CASSLAGTGLNQPQHF. Drawing the rest from reference TRBV7-6 and TRBJ1-5, the complete variable domain is GAGVSQSPRYKVTKRGQDVALRCDPISGHVSLYWYRQALGQGPEFLTYFNYEAQQDKSGLPNDRFSAERPEGSISTLTIQRTEQRDSAMYRCASSLAGTGLNQPQHFGDGTRLSIL.

CDR3 nucleotides: TGTGCCAGCAGTTTCAGACAGGGGACTTTGTCCGAGCAGTACTTC. Translated, it gives CASSFRQGTLSEQYF. The chain uses TRBV27 and TRBJ2-7; TRBD1 agrees at 8 bases. This CDR3 has 15 residues. Germline loops: CDR1 MNHEY, CDR2 SMNVEV (reference sequence). V was clipped by 3 bases and J by 6 bases; unmatched bases: 10.

V usage is TRBV18 and J usage is TRBJ2-2; the D gene is possibly TRBD2 (6 bases). Germline CDR1 KGHSH, CDR2 LQKENI. The CDR3 loop spans 14 amino acids. Trimming took 2 bases from V and 7 from J, leaving 11 bases between them. CDR3 DNA: TGTGCCAGCTCACCAACCGACGGGAGCGGGGAGCTGTTTTTT. It translates to CASSPTDGSGELFF.

V and J are TRBV11-2 and TRBJ1-1; unclear D gene. V was shortened by 2 bases and J by 1 base, with 8 bases between the two germline ends. The CDR3 sequence is 14 residues long. In germline, CDR1 is SGHAT, CDR2 FQNNGV. The CDR3 DNA follows: TGTGCCAGCAGCTTACGTGCGGCGAACACTGAAGCTTTCTTT. Its translation: CASSLRAANTEAFF. Based on the CDR3 plus reference TRBV11-2 and TRBJ1-1, the full variable domain is EAGVAQSPRYKIIEKRQSVAFWCNPISGHATLYWYQQILGQGPKLLIQFQNNGVVDDSQLPKDRFSAERLKGVDSTLKIQPAKLEDSAVYLCASSLRAANTEAFFGQGTRLTVV.

This clone is a singleton in its sample. The chain couples TRBV28 to TRBJ2-1, with 13 bases matching TRBD2. There are 16 residues in the CDR3. V lost 5 bases, J lost 4 bases, and 5 bases stayed unmatched. Germline CDR1 and CDR2: MDHEN and SYDVKM. As DNA, the CDR3 is TGTGCCAGCAGTCGGACTAGCGGGAGACGATACAATGAGCAGTTCTTC. This sequence encodes CASSRTSGRRYNEQFF.

CDR3 sequence reads: CASSQQTGAGGYTF. CDR3 DNA sequence: TGCGCCAGCAGCCAACAGACAGGGGCTGGTGGCTACACCTTC. V gene TRBV4-1 combines with J gene TRBJ1-2; 8 bases align to TRBD1. The germline V gene encodes CDR1 MGHRA and CDR2 YSYEKL. There are 14 residues in the CDR3. The V segment lost 2 bases and the J segment 7 bases; nucleotides outside the gene matches: 6.

The chain links TRBV19 to TRBJ2-7; perhaps TRBD2 as D (6 bases). CDR1 and CDR2 from the germline V gene are LNHDA and SQIVND (reference sequence). V lost 4 bases to trimming and J lost 0 bases, with 13 bases between them. This CDR3 is 15 amino acids long. In DNA form, the CDR3 reads TGTGCCAGTAGTAGAAGCGGGCCTAACTCCTACGAGCAGTACTTC. As protein: CASSRSGPNSYEQYF.

As regards this clone: The junction shows a germline mismatch at one end, possibly a read error. The J gene is TRBJ1-2, the V gene TRBV9, with D tentatively TRBD1 (6 bases). Germline CDR1 is SGDLS and CDR2 is YYNGEE. This CDR3 region has 14 residues. The CDR3 nucleotides read TGTGCCAGCGGCGTAGCTAGCCAGGGGTATGGCTACACCTTC. This sequence encodes CASGVASQGYGYTF.

The chain links TRBV6-1 to TRBJ1-1; tentative D call: TRBD1 (6 bases). Per the germline V gene, CDR1 is MNHNS and CDR2 is SASEGT. This CDR3 has 13 residues. V lost 6 bases and J 4 bases, leaving 12 bases between the germline ends. The CDR3 bases are TGTGCCAGCAGCCTAGGGGGTCGCACTGAAGCTTTCTTT. Its protein product is CASSLGGRTEAFF.

This chain links TRBV11-2 with TRBJ2-5, with TRBD2 matching 8 bases. The CDR3 runs 14 residues. Germline lookup yields CDR1 SGHAT and CDR2 FQNNGV. The trim removed 5 bases at V and 5 bases at J, leaving 7 bases unmatched. CDR3 sequence reads: CASSPGGGRETQYF. CDR3 DNA: TGTGCCAGCAGCCCAGGCGGCGGGAGGGAGACCCAGTACTTC.